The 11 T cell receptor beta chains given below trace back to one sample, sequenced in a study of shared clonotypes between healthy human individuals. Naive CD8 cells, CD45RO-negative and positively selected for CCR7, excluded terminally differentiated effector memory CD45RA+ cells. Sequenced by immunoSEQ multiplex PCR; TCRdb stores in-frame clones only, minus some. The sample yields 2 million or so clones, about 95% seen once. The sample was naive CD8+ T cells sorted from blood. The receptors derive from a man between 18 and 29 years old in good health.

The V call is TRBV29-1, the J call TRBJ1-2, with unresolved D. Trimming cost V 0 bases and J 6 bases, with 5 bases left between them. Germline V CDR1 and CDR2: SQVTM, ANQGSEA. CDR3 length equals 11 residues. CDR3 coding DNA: TGCAGCGTTGAAGATTTACATGGCTACACCTTC. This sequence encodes CSVEDLHGYTF.

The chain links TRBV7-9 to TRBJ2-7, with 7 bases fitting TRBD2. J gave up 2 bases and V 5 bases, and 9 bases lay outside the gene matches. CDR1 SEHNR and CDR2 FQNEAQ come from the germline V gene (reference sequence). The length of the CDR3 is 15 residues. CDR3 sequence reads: CASSPTTSLPYEQYF. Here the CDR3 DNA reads TGTGCCAGCAGCCCAACGACTAGCCTGCCCTACGAGCAGTACTTC.

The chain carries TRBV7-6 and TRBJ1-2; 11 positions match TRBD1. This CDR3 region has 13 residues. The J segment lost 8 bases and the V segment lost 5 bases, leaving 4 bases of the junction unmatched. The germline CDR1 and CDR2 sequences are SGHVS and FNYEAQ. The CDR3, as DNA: TGTGCCAGCAGCCCGTGGACAGGGGGCGGCTACACCTTC. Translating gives CASSPWTGGGYTF.

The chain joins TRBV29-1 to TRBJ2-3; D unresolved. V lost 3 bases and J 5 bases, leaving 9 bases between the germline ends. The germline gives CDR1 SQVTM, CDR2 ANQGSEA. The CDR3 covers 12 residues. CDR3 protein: CSVESLEDTQYF. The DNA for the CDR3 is TGCAGCGTTGAGTCCCTGGAAGATACGCAGTATTTT.

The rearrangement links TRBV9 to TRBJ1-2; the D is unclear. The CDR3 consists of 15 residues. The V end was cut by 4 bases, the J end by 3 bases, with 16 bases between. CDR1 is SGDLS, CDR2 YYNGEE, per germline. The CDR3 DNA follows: TGTGCCAGCAGCCCCTATGGGCAGATAGACTATGGCTACACCTTC. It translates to CASSPYGQIDYGYTF.

CDR3 sequence reads: CASSLEDRIYEQYF. The CDR3 nucleotides read TGCGCCAGCAGCTTGGAGGACAGGATCTACGAGCAGTACTTC. The rearrangement links TRBV5-1 to TRBJ2-7, with 7 bases identical to TRBD1. J lost 3 bases, V lost 0 bases, and 3 bases had no gene match. The CDR3 is made up of 14 amino acids. Looked up from germline, CDR1 is SGHRS and CDR2 is YFSETQ.

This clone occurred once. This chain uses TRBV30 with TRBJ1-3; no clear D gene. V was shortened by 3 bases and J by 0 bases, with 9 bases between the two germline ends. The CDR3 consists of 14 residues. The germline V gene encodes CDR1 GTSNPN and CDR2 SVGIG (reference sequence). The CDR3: CAWSWAGSGNTIYF. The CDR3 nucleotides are TGTGCCTGGAGCTGGGCGGGCTCTGGAAACACCATATATTTT.

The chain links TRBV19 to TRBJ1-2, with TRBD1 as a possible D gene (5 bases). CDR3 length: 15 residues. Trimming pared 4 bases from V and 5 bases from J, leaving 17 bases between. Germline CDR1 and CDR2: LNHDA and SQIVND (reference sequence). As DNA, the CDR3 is TGTGCCAGTAGTACTCTTCCGGGACCCGGGTATGGCTACACCTTC. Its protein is CASSTLPGPGYGYTF. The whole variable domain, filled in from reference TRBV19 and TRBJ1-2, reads DGGITQSPKYLFRKEGQNVTLSCEQNLNHDAMYWYRQDPGQGLRLIYYSQIVNDFQKGDIAEGYSVSREKKESFPLTVTSAQKNPTAFYLCASSTLPGPGYGYTFGSGTRLTVV.

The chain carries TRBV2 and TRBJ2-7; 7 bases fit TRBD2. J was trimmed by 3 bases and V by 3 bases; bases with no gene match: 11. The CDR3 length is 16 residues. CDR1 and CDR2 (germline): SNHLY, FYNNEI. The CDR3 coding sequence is TGTGCCAGCAGTGAGTTTGGGGGGGAAAAAGACTACGAGCAGTACTTC. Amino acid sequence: CASSEFGGEKDYEQYF.

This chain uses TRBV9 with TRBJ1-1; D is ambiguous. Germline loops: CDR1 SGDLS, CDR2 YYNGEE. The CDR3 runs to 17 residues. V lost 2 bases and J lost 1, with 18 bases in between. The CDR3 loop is CASSVSRLHDGNTEAFF. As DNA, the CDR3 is TGTGCCAGCAGCGTGTCCAGGCTCCATGACGGGAACACTGAAGCTTTCTTT.

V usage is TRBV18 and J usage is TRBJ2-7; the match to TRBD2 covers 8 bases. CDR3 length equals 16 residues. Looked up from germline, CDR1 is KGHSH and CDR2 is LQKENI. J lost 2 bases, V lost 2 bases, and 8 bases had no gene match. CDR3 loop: CASSPTGGVLTYEQYF. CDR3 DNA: TGTGCCAGCTCACCAACCGGGGGGGTGCTAACCTACGAGCAGTACTTC.